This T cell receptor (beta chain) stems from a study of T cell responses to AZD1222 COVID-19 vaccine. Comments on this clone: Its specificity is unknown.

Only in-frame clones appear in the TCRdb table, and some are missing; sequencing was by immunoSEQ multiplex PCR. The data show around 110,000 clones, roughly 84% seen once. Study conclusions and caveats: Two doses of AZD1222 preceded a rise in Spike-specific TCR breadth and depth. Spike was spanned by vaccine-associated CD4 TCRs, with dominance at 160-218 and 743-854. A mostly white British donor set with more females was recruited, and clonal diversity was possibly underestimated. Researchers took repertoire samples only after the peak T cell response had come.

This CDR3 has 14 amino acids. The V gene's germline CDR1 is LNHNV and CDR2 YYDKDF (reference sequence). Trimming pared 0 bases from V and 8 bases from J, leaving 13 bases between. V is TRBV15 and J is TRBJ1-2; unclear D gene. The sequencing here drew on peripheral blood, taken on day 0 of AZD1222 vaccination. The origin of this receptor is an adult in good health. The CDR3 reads CATSRESPQLGYTF. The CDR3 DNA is TGTGCCACCAGCAGAGAGAGCCCTCAACTAGGCTACACCTTC.